This passage covers 10 T cell receptor beta chains from one sample sequenced in a study of blood T cell repertoires in COVID-19. Sequencing used immunoSEQ multiplex PCR; TCRdb keeps in-frame clones, though not all of them. The table shows about 430,000 clones, with approximately 90% occurring only once. The sample comprised PBMCs or T cells enriched from blood (not recorded which). The receptor set was obtained from a woman younger than 45 with acute COVID-19.

The chain is built from TRBV2 and TRBJ2-7, with 11 positions matching TRBD2. CDR1 SNHLY and CDR2 FYNNEI come from the germline V gene. The CDR3 has 14 amino acids. V lost 10 bases to trimming and J lost 1 base; unmatched junction nucleotides: 6. The CDR3 nucleotides are TGTGCCACAAGGACTAGCGGGTTATCCTACGAGCAGTACTTC. Amino acid sequence: CATRTSGLSYEQYF.

The chain joins TRBV27 to TRBJ1-2; D may be TRBD1 (5 bases). CDR3 size: 15 residues. Germline V gene data show CDR1 as MNHEY and CDR2 as SMNVEV (reference sequence). Trimming took 4 bases from V and 4 from J, leaving 16 bases between them. The CDR3 sequence is CASSSIFGHFYGYTF. For the CDR3, the DNA is TGTGCCAGCAGTTCCATTTTCGGACACTTCTATGGCTACACCTTC.

V gene TRBV5-5 combines with J gene TRBJ1-5; 10 bases map to TRBD1. V lost 5 bases, J lost 5 bases, and 10 bases stayed unmatched. CDR1 is SGHKS, CDR2 YYEKEE, per germline (reference sequence). The CDR3 spans 16 residues. The CDR3 DNA sequence: TGTGCCAGCAGGGATGGGGACAGGGGAAGGGATCAGCCCCAGCATTTT. The encoded protein is CASRDGDRGRDQPQHF. Complete variable domain (other parts from reference TRBV5-5 and TRBJ1-5): DAGVTQSPTHLIKTRGQQVTLRCSPISGHKSVSWYQQVLGQGPQFIFQYYEKEERGRGNFPDRFSARQFPNYSSELNVNALLLGDSALYLCASRDGDRGRDQPQHFGDGTRLSIL.

This clone was recorded only once. V and J are TRBV7-3 and TRBJ2-3, with 10 nucleotides matching TRBD2. Losses at the gene ends were 5 bases for V and 8 bases for J; bases not matched to a gene: 25. Germline CDR1 SGHTA, CDR2 FQGTGA. This CDR3 comprises 20 residues. CDR3 nucleotides: TGTGCCAGCAGCCAGAGCGTCCCCCAACTAGCGGGGCTATCCGGAGGTACGCAGTATTTT. Translating it yields CASSQSVPQLAGLSGGTQYF.

This chain's CDR3 is CASSIVTGKAGNTIYF. CDR3 nucleotide sequence: TGTGCCAGCAGCATCGTGACAGGGAAGGCTGGAAACACCATATATTTT. This rearrangement joins TRBV21-1 to TRBJ1-3; TRBD1 is the table's D call, not checked against the DNA. TRBV21-1 is an annotated pseudogene. The CDR3 is made up of 16 amino acids.

The gene calls are TRBV7-9 and TRBJ1-1; D is uncertain. The CDR3 contains 14 residues. V was trimmed by 5 bases and J by 2 bases, leaving 12 bases between them. Germline V lookup: CDR1 SEHNR, CDR2 FQNEAQ (reference sequence). CDR3 region: CASSPMEFNTEAFF. In DNA, the CDR3 is TGTGCCAGCAGCCCCATGGAGTTTAACACTGAAGCTTTCTTT. The full variable domain, its missing parts supplied by reference TRBV7-9 and TRBJ1-1, is DTGVSQNPRHKITKRGQNVTFRCDPISEHNRLYWYRQTLGQGPEFLTYFQNEAQLEKSRLLSDRFSAERPKGSFSTLEIQRTEQGDSAMYLCASSPMEFNTEAFFGQGTRLTVV.

The CDR3 reads CASGFNRGGLLPYEQYF. CDR3 coding DNA: TGTGCTAGTGGTTTCAATAGAGGGGGCCTCCTTCCCTACGAGCAGTACTTC. The genes are TRBV12-5 and TRBJ2-7; 7 nucleotides match TRBD1. V shed 3 bases and J 2 bases; nucleotides not matched to a gene: 13. CDR3 length equals 17 residues. Germline-derived CDR1 and CDR2 are LGHNT and FRNRAP.

The chain links TRBV5-1 to TRBJ2-3, with a possible D match to TRBD1 (6 bases). This CDR3 has 16 amino acids. The germline V and J ends were trimmed by 4 bases and 4 bases, with 19 bases remaining between them. The germline V gene has CDR1 SGHRS and CDR2 YFSETQ. The CDR3 coding sequence is TGCGCCAGCAGCCCTGGGGGCAGGGGTCTTCCAGATACGCAGTATTTT. Translating gives CASSPGGRGLPDTQYF.

This clone was counted between two and nine times. The chain couples TRBV28 to TRBJ2-7, with D perhaps TRBD2 (5 bases). The V end lost 3 bases, the J end lost 2 bases, and 17 bases lay between the germline ends. The CDR3 extends over 16 amino acids. Germline CDR1 and CDR2: MDHEN and SYDVKM. The CDR3 is CASSFNLRDLTYEQYF. As DNA, the CDR3 is TGTGCCAGCAGTTTCAATCTTCGGGATTTAACCTACGAGCAGTACTTC.

The J gene is TRBJ1-1, the V gene TRBV5-1; the D gene is possibly TRBD1 (6 bases). The CDR3 runs to 15 residues. CDR1 SGHRS and CDR2 YFSETQ come from the germline V gene. V dropped 6 bases and J dropped 5 bases, with 20 bases sitting between them. For the CDR3, the DNA is TGCGCCAGCACCTCTAATATGGGGGCGAGGACTGAAGCTTTCTTT. Translating it yields CASTSNMGARTEAFF.